The 24 T cell receptor beta chains below were found in one sample sequenced in a study of vaccination and CD4 T cells after COVID-19. Treatment reported: roughly ten-day PBMC culture with coronavirus spike peptide pools or control peptides (ViraFEST assay). Oncomine TCR Beta short-read sequencing was applied to DNA from cultured CD4+ T cells. TCRdb used MiXCR to reprocess the PCR reads, holding one entry per CDR3 protein. The repertoire holds 6,500 to 10,000 distinct CDR3 sequences, with about 61% as singletons. These receptors lack a known antigen. Sequencing input: CD4+ T cells from blood, cultured in vitro. Source of these receptors: a human donor who had recovered from COVID-19.

In this sample, this clonotype is medium-sized. V gene TRBV6-1 combines with J gene TRBJ2-1; the D gene is possibly TRBD2 (6 bases). V lost 3 bases and J 12 bases, leaving 9 bases between the germline ends. Per the germline V gene, CDR1 is MNHNS and CDR2 is SASEGT. This CDR3 has 11 amino acids. The CDR3 sequence: CASSDGGPQFF. The CDR3 bases are TGTGCCAGCAGTGACGGGGGACCGCAGTTCTTC.

This chain joins TRBV27 and TRBJ2-3; D might be TRBD1 or TRBD2, each matching 5 bases. V lost 5 bases to trimming and J lost 2 bases, with 14 bases between them. CDR1 is MNHEY and CDR2 is SMNVEV in the germline V gene (reference sequence). The CDR3 consists of 15 residues. The DNA for the CDR3 is TGTGCCAGCAGTCCCTGGGACCTCCACACAGATACGCAGTATTTT. Protein: CASSPWDLHTDTQYF.

The chain employs TRBV7-9 and TRBJ1-1; D unclear. The V end lost 2 bases, the J end lost 9 bases, and 13 bases lay between the germline ends. CDR1 SEHNR and CDR2 FQNEAQ come from the germline V gene (reference sequence). The CDR3 sequence is 13 residues long. Here the CDR3 reads CASSLNERAQAFF. DNA for the CDR3: TGTGCCAGCAGCTTAAACGAGCGGGCCCAAGCTTTCTTT.

In its sample, this clonotype was seen a few times. V gene TRBV6-1 combines with J gene TRBJ2-5, with TRBD1 as a possible D gene (6 bases). The V end lost 0 bases, the J end lost 2 bases, and 7 bases lay between the germline ends. Germline CDR1 and CDR2: MNHNS and SASEGT. The CDR3 consists of 14 residues. The CDR3 bases are TGTGCCAGCAGTGAAGCGGGGGCTCAAGAGACCCAGTACTTC. The encoded protein is CASSEAGAQETQYF.

The chain is built from TRBV20-1 and TRBJ2-3; possibly TRBD1 or TRBD2 for D (5 bases each). Looked up from germline, CDR1 is DFQATT and CDR2 is SNEGSKA (reference sequence). The length of the CDR3 is 11 residues. The CDR3 DNA reads TGCAGCGGGATCAGGGCAGATACGCAGTATTTT. Its translation is CSGIRADTQYF.

The chain carries TRBV29-1 and TRBJ1-1; weak D call: TRBD1 (5 bases). V lost 8 bases, J lost 2 bases, and 15 bases lay in between. Looked up from germline, CDR1 is SQVTM and CDR2 is ANQGSEA. The CDR3 is 13 residues long. DNA of the CDR3: TGCAGCTTAGGGGACCAGGTAAACACTGAAGCTTTCTTT. Translated: CSLGDQVNTEAFF.

CDR3 loop: CSALKGAGVETQYF. DNA for the CDR3: TGCAGTGCCTTAAAGGGGGCAGGGGTGGAGACCCAGTACTTC. This chain links TRBV20-1 with TRBJ2-5; 7 bases align to TRBD1. Germline V CDR1 and CDR2: DFQATT, SNEGSKA (reference sequence). The CDR3 spans 14 residues. After removal of 6 bases from V and 5 bases from J, the junction contained 12 bases not matched to a gene.

The chain employs TRBV28 and TRBJ1-1; D might be TRBD1 (5 bases). The V and J ends lost 4 bases and 7 bases respectively, with 19 bases between them. The CDR3 spans 15 residues. Germline-derived CDR1 and CDR2 are MDHEN and SYDVKM. The CDR3 DNA reads as TGTGCCAGCAGTTCAGGGTGGGGGAAGACCCGTGAAGCTTTCTTT. It encodes CASSSGWGKTREAFF.

The table lists this clonotype with a few counts. This chain links TRBV27 with TRBJ1-3; 9 nucleotides agree with TRBD1. The V segment lost 5 bases and the J segment 1 base; nucleotides outside the gene matches: 12. The CDR3 extends over 18 amino acids. Germline-derived CDR1 and CDR2 are MNHEY and SMNVEV (reference sequence). Here the CDR3 DNA reads TGTGCCAGCAGTGCATTCGGGACAGGGCCGGGATCTGGAAACACCATATATTTT. Translated, it gives CASSAFGTGPGSGNTIYF.

The chain is built from TRBV30 and TRBJ1-6; D not certain. The CDR3 extends over 11 amino acids. V gave up 2 bases and J gave up 13 bases, with 9 bases separating them. Germline V gene lookup returns CDR1 GTSNPN and CDR2 SVGIG (reference sequence). The CDR3 loop reads CAWSSGSPLHF. The DNA for the CDR3 is TGTGCCTGGAGTTCCGGGTCCCCCCTCCACTTT.

The chain couples TRBV29-1 to TRBJ2-5; weak D call: TRBD2 (5 bases). The V and J ends lost 5 bases and 5 bases respectively, with 12 bases between them. Germline V CDR1 and CDR2: SQVTM, ANQGSEA. This CDR3 has 12 amino acids. The DNA of the CDR3 is TGCAGCGTTCATTCCGGCGGGGAGACCCAGTACTTC. Translating gives CSVHSGGETQYF.

The chain combines TRBV2 with TRBJ1-4; D is unclear. This CDR3 is built from 13 residues. V lost 7 bases to trimming and J lost 5 bases, with 11 bases between them. Germline-derived CDR1 and CDR2 are SNHLY and FYNNEI. The CDR3 DNA is TGTGCCAGCATAGAACGGTGGAATGAAAAACTGTTTTTT. It translates to CASIERWNEKLFF.

This CDR3 is CASSWQGGTEAFF. The DNA of the CDR3 is TGTGCCAGCAGTTGGCAGGGGGGCACTGAAGCTTTCTTT. The V gene is TRBV28, the J gene TRBJ1-1; TRBD1 agrees at 7 bases. Germline CDR1 is MDHEN and CDR2 is SYDVKM. CDR3 length: 13 residues. V was pared by 4 bases and J by 4 bases, with 3 bases of the junction left unmatched. Variable domain in full (rest from reference TRBV28 and TRBJ1-1): DVKVTQSSRYLVKRTGEKVFLECVQDMDHENMFWYRQDPGLGLRLIYFSYDVKMKEKGDIPEGYSVSREKKERFSLILESASTNQTSMYLCASSWQGGTEAFFGQGTRLTVV.

V is TRBV7-9 and J is TRBJ2-2; D is uncertain. Trimming shortened V by 3 bases and J by 0 bases, and 11 bases separated the two germline ends. The CDR3 extends over 16 amino acids. Looked up from germline, CDR1 is SEHNR and CDR2 is FQNEAQ (reference sequence). CDR3 amino acids: CASSLRTASNTGELFF. DNA of the CDR3: TGTGCCAGCAGCTTGCGTACGGCCTCGAACACCGGGGAGCTGTTTTTT.

This rearrangement joins TRBV4-1 to TRBJ1-2; a weak D match, TRBD1 (5 bases). V lost 0 bases to trimming and J lost 8 bases, with 22 bases between them. The CDR3 covers 17 residues. The germline gives CDR1 MGHRA, CDR2 YSYEKL. The CDR3 DNA reads TGCGCCAGCAGCCAAGATCGGGTAGAACTGGGGGGGAGAGGCTACACCTTC. This sequence encodes CASSQDRVELGGRGYTF.

Only one count was recorded for this clonotype. V gene TRBV4-1 combines with J gene TRBJ1-5; D perhaps matches TRBD1 (6 bases). Germline V gives CDR1 MGHRA, CDR2 YSYEKL. Trimming shortened V by 5 bases and J by 2 bases, and 16 bases separated the two germline ends. The CDR3 extends over 16 amino acids. In DNA, the CDR3 is TGCGCCAGCAGCAGGGGGGAGGGCGTTGGCAATCAGCCCCAGCATTTT. The encoded protein is CASSRGEGVGNQPQHF.

This chain uses TRBV10-1 with TRBJ1-6, with D maybe TRBD1 (6 bases). The germline V gene has CDR1 WNHNN and CDR2 SYGVQD (reference sequence). Trimming took off 0 bases at V and 7 bases at J, with 10 bases between the two ends. CDR3 length: 15 residues. In DNA, the CDR3 is TGCGCCAGCAGTGAGTCTCGGACAGAGAATTCACCCCTCCACTTT. Protein product: CASSESRTENSPLHF.

This clonotype was detected only a few times. This rearrangement joins TRBV6-1 to TRBJ2-3; 8 bases are a match to TRBD1. Germline CDR1 MNHNS, CDR2 SASEGT. This CDR3 comprises 16 residues. The V segment lost 1 base and the J segment 0 bases; nucleotides outside the gene matches: 3. In DNA form, the CDR3 reads TGTGCCAGCAGTGAAGGGACAGGGCCTAGCACAGATACGCAGTATTTT. Translating it yields CASSEGTGPSTDTQYF.

The chain has TRBV7-2 and TRBJ2-7, with TRBD2 identical over 7 bases. The CDR3 consists of 14 residues. V lost 2 bases and J lost 5; bases outside the gene matches: 6. Germline lookup yields CDR1 SGHTA and CDR2 FQGNSA. The CDR3 nucleotides are TGTGCCAGCAGCTTAAGGAGCGGGATGAACGAGCAGTACTTC. Its translation is CASSLRSGMNEQYF.

CDR3 DNA: TGTGCCAGCAGTGCCCGTCTCGGAACTGAAGCTTTCTTT. Protein: CASSARLGTEAFF. The chain is built from TRBV6-1 and TRBJ1-1; D not resolved. Germline V gene sequence: CDR1 MNHNS, CDR2 SASEGT. The CDR3 consists of 13 residues. Trimming removed 4 bases from V and 5 bases from J, with 11 bases in between.

This rearrangement joins TRBV20-1 to TRBJ1-1; D is uncertain. V lost 6 bases to trimming and J lost 10 bases, with 18 bases between them. In germline, CDR1 is DFQATT, CDR2 SNEGSKA (reference sequence). This CDR3 is built from 12 residues. CDR3 protein: CSAPTRDGGAFF. The CDR3, as DNA: TGCAGTGCCCCAACGCGCGATGGTGGAGCTTTCTTT.

The genes are TRBV4-1 and TRBJ1-6; no definite D call. The CDR3 loop spans 15 amino acids. CDR1 MGHRA and CDR2 YSYEKL come from the germline V gene. V was clipped by 0 bases and J by 10 bases, with 13 bases between them. CDR3 DNA: TGCGCCAGCAGCCAAGAATATGCCCTCCTGTCACCCCTCCACTTT. Amino acid sequence: CASSQEYALLSPLHF.

This sequence joins TRBV6-2 or TRBV6-3 and TRBJ1-2, with 8 bases aligning to TRBD1. The germline V gene encodes CDR1 MNHEY and CDR2 SVGEGT. V gave up 5 bases and J gave up 8 bases; unmatched junction bases: 4. The CDR3 has 12 residues. The CDR3 nucleotides read TGTGCCAGCAGTCAGGGGGCTGGAGGCTACACCTTC. It encodes CASSQGAGGYTF.

V gene TRBV7-2 combines with J gene TRBJ2-5, with 10 positions matching TRBD1. Germline V CDR1 and CDR2: SGHTA, FQGNSA. V lost 5 bases, J lost 6 bases, and 9 bases stayed unmatched. This CDR3 is built from 15 residues. The CDR3, as DNA: TGTGCCAGCAGCCTCCAGACAGGGGGCGCGAAGACCCAGTACTTC. Protein sequence: CASSLQTGGAKTQYF.